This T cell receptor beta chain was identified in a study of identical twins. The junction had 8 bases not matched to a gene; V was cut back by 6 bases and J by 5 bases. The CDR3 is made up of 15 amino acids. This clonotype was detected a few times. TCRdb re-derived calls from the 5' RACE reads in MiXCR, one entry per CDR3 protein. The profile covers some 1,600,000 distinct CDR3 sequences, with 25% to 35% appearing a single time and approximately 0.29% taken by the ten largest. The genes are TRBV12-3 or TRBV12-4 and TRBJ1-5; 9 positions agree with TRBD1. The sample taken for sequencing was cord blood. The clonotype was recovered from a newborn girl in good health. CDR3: CASRLTGQGYQPQHF. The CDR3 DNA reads TGTGCCAGCAGACTGACGGGACAGGGATATCAGCCCCAGCATTTT.